This TCR beta chain is from a study of blood T cell repertoires in COVID-19. Study information: Sample material is recorded as cDNA or gDNA derived from T cells, B-cell-depleted T cells, or PBMCs.

As originally analysed: For nucleated cells, counts were estimated from reference gene primer amplification. Clones were sequenced by immunoSEQ multiplex PCR, and TCRdb holds only the in-frame ones, with some missing. That table is the source of V, J and clone size, and D and trimming were worked out from the DNA. The table records roughly 250,000 clones, nearly 95% of them present only once. V was trimmed by 5 bases and J by 1 base, leaving 17 bases between them. Germline V lookup: CDR1 SGHTA, CDR2 FQGNSA. The length of the CDR3 is 16 residues. Sequencing was carried out using peripheral blood. The sequence derives from a man aged 30 to 45 with COVID-19, enrolled during active disease. This chain connects TRBV7-2 to TRBJ1-2; possibly TRBD1 for D (6 bases). CDR3 region: CASSQGKGELNYGYTF. Here the CDR3 DNA reads TGTGCCAGCAGCCAGGGGAAGGGGGAGCTTAACTATGGCTACACCTTC.